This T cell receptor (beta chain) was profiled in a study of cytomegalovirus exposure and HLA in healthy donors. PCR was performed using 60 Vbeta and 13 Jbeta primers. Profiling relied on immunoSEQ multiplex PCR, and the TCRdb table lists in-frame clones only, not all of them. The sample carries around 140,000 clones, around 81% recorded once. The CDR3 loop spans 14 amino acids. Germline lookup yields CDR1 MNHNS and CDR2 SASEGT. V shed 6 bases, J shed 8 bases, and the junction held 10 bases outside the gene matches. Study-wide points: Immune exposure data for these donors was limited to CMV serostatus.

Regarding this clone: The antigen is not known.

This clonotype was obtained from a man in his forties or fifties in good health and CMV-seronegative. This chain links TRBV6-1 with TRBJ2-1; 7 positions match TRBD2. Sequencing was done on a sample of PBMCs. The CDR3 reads CASSGRGLLDEQFF. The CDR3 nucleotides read TGTGCCAGCAGCGGTAGGGGACTACTGGATGAGCAGTTCTTC.